Sequencing of this T cell receptor (beta chain) was carried out in a study of shared clonotypes between healthy human individuals (dated by TCRdb to about 2020). In terms of the full investigation: A few men and two women, aged 18 to 49 years, made up the cohort. To estimate repertoire size and how much clonotypes are shared between individuals, the study performed deep sequencing of blood TCR repertoires from a few healthy adults. Each donor's leukapheresis produced roughly between roughly 0.94 and 9.5 billion PBMCs. Per donor, three plates each were used for CD4 naive and CD4 memory, two for CD8 naive, and one for CD8 memory. Libraries were prepared and TCR repertoires were sequenced by different laboratories using diverse techniques, in order to increase sequencing depth and limit assay-specific biases.

The research as a whole found: Sampling was limited to blood, and TCR repertoires in tissue likely differ from TCR repertoires in blood. Across a few donors, around 5.4% of naive CD4, roughly 3.3% of naive CD8, around 2.5% of memory CD4, and 0.4% of memory CD8 clonotypes were shared. Incomplete sequencing was indicated by rarefaction of sorted-subset datasets, despite the large sequencing depth. Pairwise subsampling indicated that sequencing depth was expected to affect the degree of clonotype sharing among donors. Compared with non-shared clonotypes, the clonotypes found in all four sorted-subset donors had higher generation probabilities. Because the study included only a small number of donors, the genetic and exposure-history diversity represented was limited. Estimated clonotype richness was generally larger for naive than for memory subsets.

CDR1 and CDR2 were assigned from the germline V gene as SQVTM and ANQGSEA. The CDR3 covers 15 residues, taking in both the cysteine and the phenylalanine. CDR3 DNA is the only sequence kept; it has 45 bases, read in frame from the first base. From V the trimming removes 4 bases and from J it removes 5 bases, while the gene matches leave 12 bases of the junction unaccounted for. Regarding this clone: The antigen it binds to is not known. No clone much larger than this one lies a single base away; base qualities are absent.

The donors were healthy, HIV-negative adults with no recently reported acute infections or vaccinations. Every donor was a Caucasian adult living in Nashville, Tennessee, USA. Magnetic negative selection was used to enrich CD4+ T cells, after which naive cells were positively selected on CD45RA and the negative fraction became the memory subset. Blood was collected by leukapheresis, and PBMCs were isolated by Ficoll-Histopaque density gradient centrifugation and then cryopreserved in liquid nitrogen vapor phase. Purity and quantity of every magnetically sorted T cell population were checked by analytical flow cytometry. Genomic DNA was isolated from each sorted fraction and quantified by UV absorbance on a Nanodrop 2000c. Using the deep immunoSEQ assay, multiplex PCR amplified TCR CDR3 regions from genomic DNA. Genomic DNA extracted from each cell subset was distributed evenly over all wells of several immunoSEQ 96-well plates, and each plate served as one replicate. Each replicate PCR for sorted subsets received 200 ng genomic DNA, equal to about 30,000 T cell genomes. The purified libraries were quantified using a Qubit 3.0 fluorometer, sized with a Bioanalyzer 2100, and then quantified again using the KAPA Library Quantification kit. Every immunoSEQ 96-well plate was sequenced on a separate single-read 150-cycle Illumina NextSeq 550 flow cell. From the authors' description of their analysis: Because the immunoSEQ output included only junctional sequences and no quality scores, the filtering could not be the same as the filtering used for full-length reads. To assign V/J genes and CDR3, sequences were annotated against IMGT germline references using PyIR, a Python wrapper for IgBLAST v1.9. Reads were filtered out if the reads had weak V/J assignments (E-value above 1e-6), no CDR3, stop codons, out-of-frame junctions, or ambiguous translated residues. A V3J clonotype was defined by an identical inferred V gene, J gene, and CDR3 amino acid sequence. Percentage overlap between repertoires was computed as shared unique clonotypes divided by the size of the smaller repertoire. RTK rarefaction, the Chao1 estimator, and Recon v2.1 estimates of unobserved clonotypes were used to assess repertoire richness. OLGA was used to compute generation probabilities for all TCRbeta clonotypes that the gDNA method yielded from four donors. In TCRdb, the immuneACCESS table is reduced to in-frame sequences with V and J assigned. These tables do not hold every clone; where another copy was compared, an unresolved V gene accounts for under half, and the others remain unexplained. V and J calls and clone size are as listed in that table; D and trimming were resolved from the DNA. This sample is represented by about 1.4 million clones; over 95% of them were singletons. Jointly, the top ten make up approximately 1.2% of the sample.

Source material: naive CD4+ T cells sorted from blood. In light of the paper, this sample's cell subset or site label describes: CD45RA+ positively selected. The sequence derives from a man aged 30 to 39 in good health. The V and J segments used are TRBV29-1 and TRBJ2-5; 8 nucleotides in the junction match TRBD2. In nucleotides, the sequence is TGCAGCGTTGTACGGGGGGGTAACTCGTGGGAGACCCAGTACTTC. This sequence encodes CSVVRGGNSWETQYF.